This TCR beta chain is from a study of beta chain features in type 1 diabetes. Overall study findings and caveats: Shorter TCRB CDR3s, moderately but significantly so, marked every one of the four CD4+ subsets in Type 1 diabetes patients.

In the case of this clone: Antigen: not known.

All of the isolated RNA was reverse transcribed, so expressed TCRB transcripts were sequenced. Sequencing was performed with immunoSEQ multiplex PCR; in TCRdb, only in-frame clones are kept and a portion is missing. This repertoire shows a few hundred thousand clones, roughly 12% found once; its top ten account for roughly 0.016%. Germline CDR1 is SGHRS and CDR2 is YFSETQ. The V and J ends lost 4 bases and 4 bases, in that order; junction bases with no gene match: 3. This CDR3 is 13 amino acids long. This clonotype originated in a young woman with type 1 diabetes. The chain has TRBV5-1 and TRBJ1-1, with TRBD1 matching over 8 bases. The sample consisted of naive CD4+ T cells from blood. CDR3 sequence reads: CASSDRGGTEAFF. In DNA form, the CDR3 reads TGCGCCAGCAGCGACAGGGGTGGCACTGAAGCTTTCTTT.